This T cell receptor (beta chain) is drawn from a study of blood T cell repertoires in COVID-19. Study background: Sample material is recorded as cDNA or gDNA derived from T cells, B-cell-depleted T cells, or PBMCs.

With 8 bases removed from V and 9 bases from J, the gap between germline ends came to 11 bases. The CDR3 contains 11 residues. Germline V gene sequence: CDR1 ENHRY, CDR2 SYGVKD. Participants were placed into cohorts based on the clinical history they reported. Clones were sequenced by immunoSEQ multiplex PCR, and TCRdb holds only the in-frame ones, with some missing. The sample contains 350,000 to 400,000 clones, about nine tenths of which appear only once. The V gene is TRBV10-3, the J gene TRBJ2-1, with a tentative D call TRBD2 (6 bases). Material: PBMCs or T cells enriched from blood (not recorded which). The receptor comes from a woman aged 40 to 50 who had been exposed to COVID-19. CDR3 in DNA: TGTGCCATCGCCGGAGGGCCTGAGCAGTTCTTC. This translates into CAIAGGPEQFF.